This T cell receptor (beta chain) originates from a study of T cells in Graves' hyperthyroidism and ophthalmopathy. What was amplified from RNA transcripts were TCR beta CDR3 regions. Primed by the HTBI set, a first-round RT-PCR was run on the TCR CDR3. TCRdb re-called the multiplex PCR reads with MiXCR, one entry per CDR3 protein. The table records around 600,000 distinct CDR3 sequences, 14% of them present only once. This CDR3 region has 17 residues. V dropped 1 base and J dropped 7; count of bases not matched to a gene: 9. Germline values: CDR1 DFQATT, CDR2 SNEGSKA (reference sequence). A word on this clonotype: The antigen remains undetermined.

Lactation, pregnancy, other autoimmune disease or uncontrolled infection led to exclusion of patients. Notes on the study in general: In the blood, most expanded thyroid clonotypes above 0.001 appeared as well. The model forecast ophthalmopathy, anticipating it by a median around 6.4 months before onset.

V and J are TRBV20-1 and TRBJ2-1, with TRBD2 matching over 14 bases. The receptor was isolated from a woman between 18 and 29 years old with Graves' ophthalmopathy. The sequenced sample was blood. This CDR3 is CSARATSGRAGNNEQFF. The CDR3 DNA sequence: TGCAGTGCTAGAGCGACTAGCGGGAGGGCCGGAAATAATGAGCAGTTCTTC.